This entry is about one T cell receptor beta chain. What it recognizes is unknown. The data belong to a study of cytomegalovirus exposure and HLA in healthy donors. The study, taken as a whole, reports: Within an earlier analysis, most TCR beta V segments proved productive either about 90% or about 30% of the time.

The germline V gene encodes CDR1 SEHNR and CDR2 FQNEAQ (reference sequence). The V and J ends lost 5 bases and 3 bases, in that order; junction bases with no gene match: 6. CDR3 length: 15 amino acids. The PCR ran on 60 Vbeta and 13 Jbeta primers. The assay was immunoSEQ multiplex PCR, and TCRdb's table has in-frame clones only and misses some. The repertoire holds 130,000 to 150,000 clones, 60% to 80% seen once, with 5.1% in the top ten. The sequence was collected from a male donor in good health and CMV-seronegative. The gene calls are TRBV7-9 and TRBJ2-5, with 10 bases identical to TRBD1. The sample comprised PBMCs. CDR3 DNA sequence: TGTGCCAGCAGCCCGCCGGGACAGGGGAAAGAGACCCAGTACTTC. As protein: CASSPPGQGKETQYF.